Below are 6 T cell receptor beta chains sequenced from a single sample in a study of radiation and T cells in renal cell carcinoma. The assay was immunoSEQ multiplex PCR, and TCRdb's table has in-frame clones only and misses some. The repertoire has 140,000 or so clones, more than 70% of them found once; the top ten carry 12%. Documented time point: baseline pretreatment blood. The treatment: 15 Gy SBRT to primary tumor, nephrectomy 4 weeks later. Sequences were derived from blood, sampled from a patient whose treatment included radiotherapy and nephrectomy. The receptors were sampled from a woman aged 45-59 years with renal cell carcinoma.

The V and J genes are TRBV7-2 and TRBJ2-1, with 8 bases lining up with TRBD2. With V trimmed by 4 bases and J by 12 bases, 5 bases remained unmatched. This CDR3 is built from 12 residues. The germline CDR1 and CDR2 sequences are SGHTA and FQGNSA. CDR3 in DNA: TGTGCCAGCAGCTATCGGGGGGGCTGGCAGTTCTTC. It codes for CASSYRGGWQFF.

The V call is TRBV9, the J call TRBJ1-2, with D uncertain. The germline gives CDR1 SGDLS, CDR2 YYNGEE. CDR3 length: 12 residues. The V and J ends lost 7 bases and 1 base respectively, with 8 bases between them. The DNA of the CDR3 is TGTGCCAGCGGGGAGGATAACTATGGCTACACCTTC. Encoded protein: CASGEDNYGYTF.

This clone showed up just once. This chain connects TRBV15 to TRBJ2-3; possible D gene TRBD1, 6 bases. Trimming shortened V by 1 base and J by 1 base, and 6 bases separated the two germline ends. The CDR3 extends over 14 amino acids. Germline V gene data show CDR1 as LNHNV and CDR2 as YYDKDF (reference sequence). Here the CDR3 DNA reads TGTGCCACCAGCAGAGGGACAGGCACAGATACGCAGTATTTT. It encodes CATSRGTGTDTQYF.

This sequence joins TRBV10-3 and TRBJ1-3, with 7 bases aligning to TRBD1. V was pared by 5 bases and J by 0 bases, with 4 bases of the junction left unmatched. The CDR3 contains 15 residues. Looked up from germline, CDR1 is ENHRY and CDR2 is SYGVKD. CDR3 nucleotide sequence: TGTGCCATCAGTAGGGGGACAGACTCTGGAAACACCATATATTTT. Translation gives CAISRGTDSGNTIYF.

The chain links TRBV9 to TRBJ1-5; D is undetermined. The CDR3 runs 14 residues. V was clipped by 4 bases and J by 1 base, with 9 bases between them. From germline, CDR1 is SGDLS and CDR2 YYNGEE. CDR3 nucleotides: TGTGCCAGCAGCCCCCTGTGGAGCAATCAGCCCCAGCATTTT. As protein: CASSPLWSNQPQHF.

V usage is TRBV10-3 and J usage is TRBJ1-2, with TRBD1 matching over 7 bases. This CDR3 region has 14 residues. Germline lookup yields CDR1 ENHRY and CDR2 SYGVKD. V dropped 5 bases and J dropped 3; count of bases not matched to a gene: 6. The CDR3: CAISWTGTDYGYTF. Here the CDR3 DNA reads TGTGCCATCAGTTGGACAGGAACCGACTATGGCTACACCTTC.